This T cell receptor beta chain was identified during a study of control samples from healthy donors and cancer patients. This CDR3 has 15 residues. The V gene lost 4 bases and the J gene lost 7 bases, with 16 bases spanning the gap. Germline V gives CDR1 LGHDT, CDR2 YNNKEL (reference sequence). TCRdb keeps only in-frame clones here, not all; method: immunoSEQ multiplex PCR. The sample yields around 120,000 clones, 88% seen once. The TCR was taken from a woman in her seventies in good health. The chain links TRBV3-1 (or the pseudogene TRBV3-2) to TRBJ1-4, with TRBD1 as a possible D gene (6 bases). The sequencing sample was made of blood. The CDR3: CASSPRQVRGEKLFF. As DNA, the CDR3 is TGTGCCAGCAGCCCCCGACAGGTTAGAGGTGAAAAACTGTTTTTT.